The sequence of this T cell receptor (beta chain) was determined in a study of cytomegalovirus exposure and HLA in healthy donors. The study ran its PCR with 60 Vbeta and 13 Jbeta primers. Method: immunoSEQ multiplex PCR; TCRdb's copy keeps in-frame clones and lacks some. The repertoire includes roughly 120,000 clones, 82% of them detected once, and around 2.7% sits in the top ten. The sample comprised PBMCs. The sequence derives from a woman aged 18-29 years in good health and CMV-seronegative.

CDR3 DNA sequence: TGTGCCAGCAGCTTCTTCGGGGAGCAAAATTCACCCCTCCACTTT. This codes for CASSFFGEQNSPLHF. The V call is TRBV7-2, the J call TRBJ1-6; D remains unclear. Trimming took off 3 bases at V and 7 bases at J, with 13 bases between the two ends. The CDR3 totals 15 residues. Per germline, CDR1 SGHTA and CDR2 FQGNSA.